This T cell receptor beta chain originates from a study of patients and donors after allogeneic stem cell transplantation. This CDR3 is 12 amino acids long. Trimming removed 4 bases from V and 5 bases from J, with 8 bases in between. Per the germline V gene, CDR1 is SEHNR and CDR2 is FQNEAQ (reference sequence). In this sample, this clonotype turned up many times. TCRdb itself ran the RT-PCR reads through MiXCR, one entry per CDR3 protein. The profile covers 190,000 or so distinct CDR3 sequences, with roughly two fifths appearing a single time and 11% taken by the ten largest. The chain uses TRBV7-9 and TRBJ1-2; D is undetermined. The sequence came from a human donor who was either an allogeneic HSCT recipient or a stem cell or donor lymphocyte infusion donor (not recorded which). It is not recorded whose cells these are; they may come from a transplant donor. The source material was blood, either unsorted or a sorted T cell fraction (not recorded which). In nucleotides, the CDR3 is TGTGCCAGCAGCTCCACCCCATATGGCTACACCTTC. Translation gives CASSSTPYGYTF.